The present T cell receptor beta chain was sequenced within a study of shared clonotypes between healthy human individuals. This clone has only a few counts. The repertoire was sequenced with immunoSEQ multiplex PCR; TCRdb's copy has only in-frame clones and lacks some. Among about 1.1 million clones listed, approximately 80% were seen once. This CDR3 is built from 14 residues. Deletions cut 7 bases from V and 1 base from J, with 13 bases between. Germline V lookup: CDR1 MNHEY, CDR2 SVGAGI. Naive CD4+ cells were CD45RA-selected; the remaining cells were memory. Sequenced input: memory CD4+ T cells from PBMCs. Subset specified: CD45RA-negative fraction. V usage is TRBV6-5 and J usage is TRBJ2-5, with D perhaps TRBD2 (6 bases). The TCR sequence derives from a man between 18 and 29 years old in good health. Some clones in this sample may be carry-over from other donors' samples. CDR3 nucleotides: TGTGCCAGCACGTCGCCGACTAGCCAAGAGACCCAGTACTTC. This codes for CASTSPTSQETQYF.